This TCR beta chain was documented in a study of radiation and T cells in renal cell carcinoma. At the level of the study: Nephrectomy followed 15 Gy stereotactic body radiation by 4 weeks.

To note about this clone: Its antigen is not identified.

Time point: blood 2 weeks post-SBRT. Treatment meaning: 15 Gy SBRT to primary tumor, nephrectomy 4 weeks later. Serial blood draws occurred at baseline and 2 and 4 weeks post-SBRT. Study-wide results and caveats: Baseline intratumoral clonotype presence is unknown without pretreatment biopsies. Top tumor clonotypes rose in blood 2 weeks post-radiation, then contracted.

Clones were read by immunoSEQ multiplex PCR, and TCRdb kept only the in-frame ones, dropping some. The table shows about 49,000 clones, with less than 85% occurring only once. The germline CDR1 and CDR2 sequences are SEHNR and FQNEAQ (reference sequence). The CDR3 length is 13 residues. Trimming removed 1 base at V and 0 bases at J, with 1 base between. The chain uses TRBV7-9 and TRBJ2-1; D not resolved. The TCR sequence derives from a woman in her seventies with renal cell carcinoma. Source: blood, taken from a patient whose treatment included radiotherapy and nephrectomy. In nucleotides, the CDR3 is TGTGCCAGCAGCTTAGGCTCCTACAATGAGCAGTTCTTC. It specifies CASSLGSYNEQFF.